This T cell receptor (beta chain) was recorded in a study of T cells after yellow fever vaccination. The V gene lost 1 base and the J gene lost 5 bases, with 10 bases spanning the gap. CDR1 is DFQATT, CDR2 SNEGSKA, per germline (reference sequence). The CDR3 runs 13 residues. Regarding the study as a whole: Only a small proportion of the clonotypes turned up in both the CD4 and the CD8 compartments, likely arising from convergent recombination. Subsequent booster samples again held most clones from primary vaccination (96% CD4, 88% CD8).

On this clonotype itself: Its antigen is currently unknown.

TCRdb itself ran the 5' RACE reads through MiXCR, one entry per CDR3 protein. The table shows over 110,000 distinct CDR3 sequences, with 7% to 9% occurring only once. The chain employs TRBV20-1 and TRBJ2-3; D remains unclear. The sample in question was CD4+ T cells sorted from PBMCs, obtained 5 days after the yellow fever booster vaccination. This clonotype was obtained from a man aged 25 to 40 who received the YFV17D yellow fever vaccine. CDR3 sequence (DNA): TGCAGTGCTAGAGGAGCGAGGTTAGATACGCAGTATTTT. Its translation: CSARGARLDTQYF.